These 21 T cell receptor beta chains originate from one sample sequenced in a study of beta chain features in type 1 diabetes. Investigators reverse transcribed all isolated RNA, so they sequenced expressed TCRB transcripts. The repertoire was sequenced with immunoSEQ multiplex PCR; TCRdb's copy has only in-frame clones and lacks some. The data hold 300,000 to 450,000 clones, with over 10% observed a single time. For these TCRs, the target antigens are not known. Study-wide results and caveats: Moderate but significant shortening of TCRB CDR3s was recorded in all four CD4+ subsets from Type 1 diabetes patients.

The specimen was naive CD4+ T cells from blood. Receptor source: a woman between 18 and 29 years old with type 1 diabetes.

This clone showed up just a few times. J is TRBJ2-5 and V is TRBV7-9, with D unclear. With 5 bases removed from V and 5 bases from J, the gap between germline ends came to 18 bases. There are 15 residues in the CDR3. Per germline, CDR1 SEHNR and CDR2 FQNEAQ (reference sequence). CDR3 in DNA: TGTGCCAGCAGCGCACCGCTCCGGGTTGGTGAGACCCAGTACTTC. Protein: CASSAPLRVGETQYF.

The chain carries TRBV6-5 and TRBJ2-1; possibly TRBD1 for D (6 bases). V was trimmed by 6 bases and J by 6 bases, leaving 18 bases between them. CDR1 and CDR2 from the germline V gene are MNHEY and SVGAGI. The CDR3 is made up of 15 amino acids. DNA for the CDR3: TGTGCCAGCAGGAGGGTCTGGGGGCCTCTCAATGAGCAGTTCTTC. Protein sequence: CASRRVWGPLNEQFF.

There are a few counts of this clone. V is TRBV5-1 and J is TRBJ2-3, with D unclear. The CDR3 contains 15 residues. CDR1 and CDR2 (germline): SGHRS, YFSETQ. V lost 5 bases, J lost 0 bases, and 13 bases lay in between. CDR3 sequence: CASRAPPSSTDTQYF. CDR3 DNA: TGCGCCAGCAGGGCCCCACCCTCAAGCACAGATACGCAGTATTTT.

The V gene is TRBV25-1, the J gene TRBJ2-5, with D unclear. The CDR3 covers 13 residues. V dropped 7 bases and J dropped 5 bases, with 14 bases sitting between them. Germline CDR1 reads MGHDK; CDR2 reads SYGVNS. The DNA for the CDR3 is TGTGCCAGCATCGGCCAGGTTGAGGAGACCCAGTACTTC. It specifies CASIGQVEETQYF.

In the case of this clone: In the same sample, other DNA sequences code for this CDR3. J is TRBJ1-1 and V is TRBV4-3; unclear D gene. The CDR3 loop spans 14 amino acids. Trimming shortened V by 0 bases and J by 1 base, and 6 bases separated the two germline ends. Germline V gene data show CDR1 as LGHNA and CDR2 as YSLEER. The CDR3 spells CASSQDRSNTEAFF. For the CDR3, the DNA is TGCGCCAGCAGCCAAGACAGGTCGAACACTGAAGCTTTCTTT.

This chain joins TRBV5-1 and TRBJ2-7; 10 bases line up with TRBD1. Germline V gives CDR1 SGHRS, CDR2 YFSETQ. CDR3 size: 14 residues. V was clipped by 4 bases and J by 3 bases; unmatched bases: 4. The CDR3 nucleotides are TGCGCCAGCAGCCCCGGGACAGGGGACTACGAGCAGTACTTC. The encoded protein is CASSPGTGDYEQYF.

This clone was seen a few times. The V gene is TRBV29-1, the J gene TRBJ1-2, with 7 nucleotides matching TRBD1. V lost 6 bases, J lost 0 bases, and 1 base stayed unmatched. CDR1 is SQVTM and CDR2 is ANQGSEA in the germline V gene. The CDR3 is made up of 12 amino acids. CDR3 coding DNA: TGCAGCGTCGGGACAGCTAACTATGGCTACACCTTC. Amino acids: CSVGTANYGYTF.

This rearrangement joins TRBV5-8 to TRBJ2-7, with a weak D call TRBD1 (5 bases). The germline CDR1 and CDR2 sequences are SGHTS and YDEGEE. Trimming pared 0 bases from V and 3 bases from J, leaving 10 bases between. This CDR3 spans 14 amino acids. The CDR3 nucleotides read TGTGCCAGCAGCTTGGGGGGCACCTTCTACGAGCAGTACTTC. Its protein is CASSLGGTFYEQYF.

This chain joins TRBV15 and TRBJ2-1; 8 positions agree with TRBD2. Germline values: CDR1 LNHNV, CDR2 YYDKDF (reference sequence). Losses at the gene ends were 3 bases for V and 6 bases for J; bases not matched to a gene: 13. The CDR3 runs to 17 residues. CDR3 in amino acids: CATSSTNMRGAGNEQFF. The CDR3 region has the DNA TGTGCCACCAGCAGTACGAATATGCGGGGGGCCGGCAATGAGCAGTTCTTC.

This clone was detected only a few times. Other DNA sequences within the sample encode an identical CDR3. CDR3 protein: CASSVGTSGLYEQYF. The CDR3, as DNA: TGTGCCAGCAGCGTCGGGACTAGCGGACTCTACGAGCAGTACTTC. V and J are TRBV2 and TRBJ2-7; 11 bases map to TRBD2. Germline V lookup: CDR1 SNHLY, CDR2 FYNNEI. This CDR3 has 15 residues. Losses at the gene ends were 6 bases for V and 3 bases for J; bases not matched to a gene: 7.

This clone has only a few counts. The chain is built from TRBV7-9 and TRBJ1-1, with 8 bases identical to TRBD1. CDR3 length equals 12 residues. The germline V gene has CDR1 SEHNR and CDR2 FQNEAQ (reference sequence). V shed 6 bases and J 6 bases; nucleotides not matched to a gene: 3. This CDR3 is CASSPDRAEAFF. The CDR3 DNA sequence: TGTGCCAGCAGTCCGGACAGGGCTGAAGCTTTCTTT. The whole variable domain, filled in from reference TRBV7-9 and TRBJ1-1, reads DTGVSQNPRHKITKRGQNVTFRCDPISEHNRLYWYRQTLGQGPEFLTYFQNEAQLEKSRLLSDRFSAERPKGSFSTLEIQRTEQGDSAMYLCASSPDRAEAFFGQGTRLTVV.

This clone was seen a handful of times. The chain has TRBV2 and TRBJ2-5, with D possibly being TRBD2 (5 bases). Germline assignment: CDR1 SNHLY and CDR2 FYNNEI. This CDR3 has 13 amino acids. Trimming cost V 4 bases and J 5 bases, with 11 bases left between them. The CDR3 sequence: CASSVGGLETQYF. CDR3 bases: TGTGCCAGCAGTGTCGGCGGGTTGGAGACCCAGTACTTC.

The chain is built from TRBV7-9 and TRBJ2-1; 11 bases are a match to TRBD2. CDR3 size: 15 residues. The junction had 5 bases not matched to a gene; V was cut back by 1 base and J by 9 bases. Per the germline V gene, CDR1 is SEHNR and CDR2 is FQNEAQ (reference sequence). CDR3 nucleotides: TGTGCCAGCAGCTTAGTGCCTAGCGGGGGGCGTGAGCAGTTCTTC. The encoded protein is CASSLVPSGGREQFF.

This chain uses TRBV12-5 with TRBJ2-1, with TRBD2 matching 13 bases. The length of the CDR3 is 16 residues. Germline V gene lookup returns CDR1 LGHNT and CDR2 FRNRAP. Germline trimming cut 5 bases from V and 13 bases from J; bases unmatched to any gene: 14. The CDR3 protein is CASGPTDVLAGGYQFF. In DNA, the CDR3 is TGTGCTAGTGGTCCCACCGACGTACTAGCGGGAGGGTATCAGTTCTTC.

This clone was detected only a few times. This rearrangement joins TRBV6-5 to TRBJ1-5; TRBD1 is a possible D gene (5 bases). CDR3 length: 14 amino acids. Germline V gene lookup returns CDR1 MNHEY and CDR2 SVGAGI. V was pared by 8 bases and J by 6 bases, with 17 bases between. CDR3 nucleotide sequence: TGTGCCAGCGGCCTAGGGGTCCCCACTCAGCCCCAGCATTTT. This codes for CASGLGVPTQPQHF.

V and J are TRBV9 and TRBJ2-5, with D maybe TRBD1 (5 bases). CDR3 length: 13 amino acids. Germline V gene sequence: CDR1 SGDLS, CDR2 YYNGEE. V gave up 4 bases and J gave up 4 bases, with 11 bases separating them. CDR3 sequence (DNA): TGTGCCAGCAGCCCCCCAGGGTCAGAGACCCAGTACTTC. Encoded protein: CASSPPGSETQYF. Full variable domain (remainder filled in from reference TRBV9 and TRBJ2-5): DSGVTQTPKHLITATGQRVTLRCSPRSGDLSVYWYQQSLDQGLQFLIQYYNGEERAKGNILERFSAQQFPDLHSELNLSSLELGDSALYFCASSPPGSETQYFGPGTRLLVL.

The V call is TRBV28, the J call TRBJ2-7; 7 bases line up with TRBD1. CDR1 and CDR2 (germline): MDHEN, SYDVKM. The CDR3 contains 14 residues. Trimming took 6 bases from V and 2 from J; bases not matched to a gene: 7. Here the CDR3 DNA reads TGTGCCAGCAGAACCGGGACAGACCCCTACGAGCAGTACTTC. This sequence encodes CASRTGTDPYEQYF.

This clone has only a few counts. The rearrangement uses TRBV18 and TRBJ1-2; 7 nucleotides align to TRBD1. The germline gives CDR1 KGHSH, CDR2 LQKENI. CDR3 size: 15 residues. J lost 6 bases, V lost 3 bases, and 10 bases had no gene match. The CDR3 bases are TGTGCCAGCTCACCTCCGGGACAGCTTACCCATGGCTACACCTTC. Protein product: CASSPPGQLTHGYTF. The full variable domain, completed using reference TRBV18 and TRBJ1-2, is NAGVMQNPRHLVRRRGQEARLRCSPMKGHSHVYWYRQLPEEGLKFMVYLQKENIIDESGMPKERFSAEFPKEGPSILRIQQVVRGDSAAYFCASSPPGQLTHGYTFGSGTRLTVV.

This clone was seen only a few times. V gene TRBV7-9 combines with J gene TRBJ2-7; D is possibly TRBD1 (6 bases). V lost 3 bases to trimming and J lost 0 bases, with 9 bases between them. The length of the CDR3 is 14 residues. Germline V gene lookup returns CDR1 SEHNR and CDR2 FQNEAQ (reference sequence). For the CDR3, the DNA is TGTGCCAGCAGCTTGCGACAGGCCTCCTACGAGCAGTACTTC. It codes for CASSLRQASYEQYF.

The sample holds a few counts of this clone. This sequence joins TRBV30 and TRBJ2-1; TRBD2 is a possible D gene (6 bases). CDR3 length: 14 amino acids. Trimming left V 2 bases short and J 5 bases short, with 13 bases between. Looked up from germline, CDR1 is GTSNPN and CDR2 is SVGIG (reference sequence). CDR3 loop: CAWSSGTPNNEQFF. CDR3 sequence (DNA): TGTGCCTGGAGTTCCGGGACTCCGAACAATGAGCAGTTCTTC.

The chain uses TRBV19 and TRBJ2-1; tentatively, D is TRBD2 (6 bases). Germline-derived CDR1 and CDR2 are LNHDA and SQIVND (reference sequence). The CDR3 sequence is 15 residues long. Trimming took 6 bases from V and 6 from J, leaving 18 bases between them. The CDR3 bases are TGTGCCAGTAGCTTAATGGGCGGGGCCTCCAATGAGCAGTTCTTC. Its protein product is CASSLMGGASNEQFF.